A selection of T cell receptor beta chains follows, all from one sample in a study of blood T cells in healthy people across ages. TCRdb re-called the 5' RACE reads with MiXCR, one entry per CDR3 protein. The sample consists of fewer than 800,000 distinct CDR3 sequences, roughly 50% of them appearing once. Material for sequencing was blood. These receptors were collected from a woman between 55 and 75 years old in good health. CDR3s include the opening cysteine and the closing phenylalanine or tryptophan. A D gene is named only where the DNA matches it firmly. A row's size may be missing; if present it is once, few, many or a size class.

abundance: .; v_gene: TRBV9; d_gene: .; j_gene: TRBJ2-7; CDR3aa: CASSVDAWSSYERYF; CDR3nt: TGTGCCAGCAGCGTAGACGCCTGGAGCTCCTACGAGCGGTACTTC
abundance: .; v_gene: TRBV20-1; d_gene: .; j_gene: TRBJ1-1; CDR3aa: CSAINTVNTEAFF; CDR3nt: TGCAGTGCTATCAACACAGTGAACACTGAAGCTTTCTTT
abundance: few; v_gene: TRBV7-2; d_gene: TRBD1; j_gene: TRBJ2-5; CDR3aa: CASSSGWTGLKTQYF; CDR3nt: TGTGCCAGCAGCTCCGGCTGGACAGGCTTAAAGACCCAGTACTTC
abundance: few; v_gene: TRBV29-1; d_gene: TRBD2; j_gene: TRBJ2-5; CDR3aa: CSVGNPAGGETQYF; CDR3nt: TGCAGCGTTGGAAACCCCGCGGGGGGAGAGACCCAGTACTTC
abundance: .; v_gene: TRBV25-1; d_gene: .; j_gene: TRBJ1-2; CDR3aa: CAGLSSSLGEGNYGYTF; CDR3nt: TGTGCCGGTCTCTCCAGCAGTTTGGGGGAAGGCAACTATGGCTACACCTTC
abundance: .; v_gene: TRBV6-6; d_gene: .; j_gene: TRBJ2-6; CDR3aa: CASRVTGANVLTF; CDR3nt: TGTGCCAGCAGGGTGACCGGGGCCAACGTCCTGACTTTC
abundance: few; v_gene: TRBV12-3/TRBV12-4; d_gene: .; j_gene: TRBJ2-7; CDR3aa: CASSLDYISSYEQYF; CDR3nt: TGTGCCAGCAGTTTAGACTATATCAGCTCCTACGAGCAGTACTTC
abundance: .; v_gene: TRBV7-2; d_gene: TRBD2; j_gene: TRBJ2-7; CDR3aa: CASSPTLAGSNEQYF; CDR3nt: TGTGCCAGCAGCCCGACACTAGCGGGAAGCAACGAGCAGTACTTC
abundance: .; v_gene: TRBV5-1; d_gene: .; j_gene: TRBJ1-4; CDR3aa: CASSLEGRENEKLFF; CDR3nt: TGCGCCAGCAGCTTGGAGGGCAGGGAGAATGAAAAACTGTTTTTT
abundance: few; v_gene: TRBV14; d_gene: .; j_gene: TRBJ2-5; CDR3aa: CASSQRDSGKVTQYF; CDR3nt: TGTGCCAGCAGCCAGAGAGACTCTGGCAAGGTGACCCAGTACTTC
abundance: .; v_gene: TRBV7-6; d_gene: TRBD2; j_gene: TRBJ2-1; CDR3aa: CASSLMGTGRLGTSGSDEQFF; CDR3nt: TGTGCCAGCAGCTTGATGGGGACAGGCCGCCTAGGGACTAGCGGGAGTGATGAGCAGTTCTTC
abundance: many; v_gene: TRBV4-3; d_gene: TRBD2; j_gene: TRBJ2-5; CDR3aa: CASSQTTSGSAETQYF; CDR3nt: TGCGCCAGCAGCCAAACTACTAGCGGGAGTGCAGAGACCCAGTACTTC
abundance: .; v_gene: TRBV24-1; d_gene: .; j_gene: TRBJ2-5; CDR3aa: CATSPSWAGETQYF; CDR3nt: TGTGCCACCAGTCCGTCCTGGGCAGGAGAGACCCAGTACTTC
abundance: .; v_gene: TRBV2; d_gene: .; j_gene: TRBJ1-4; CDR3aa: CASRPVTEKLFF; CDR3nt: TGTGCCAGCCGGCCGGTCACGGAAAAACTGTTTTTT
abundance: .; v_gene: TRBV7-9; d_gene: .; j_gene: TRBJ2-3; CDR3aa: CASSSSGVLTDTQYF; CDR3nt: TGTGCCAGCAGCTCGTCAGGGGTCCTCACAGATACGCAGTATTTT
abundance: .; v_gene: TRBV20-1; d_gene: TRBD2; j_gene: TRBJ2-1; CDR3aa: CSASRTSGIYEQFF; CDR3nt: TGCAGTGCTAGCCGGACTAGCGGGATCTATGAGCAGTTCTTC
abundance: .; v_gene: TRBV20-1; d_gene: .; j_gene: TRBJ1-1; CDR3aa: CSARTPENTEAFF; CDR3nt: TGCAGTGCTAGAACCCCCGAGAACACTGAAGCTTTCTTT
abundance: few; v_gene: TRBV20-1; d_gene: .; j_gene: TRBJ2-5; CDR3aa: CSAREWGRETQYF; CDR3nt: TGCAGTGCTAGAGAATGGGGGAGAGAGACCCAGTACTTC